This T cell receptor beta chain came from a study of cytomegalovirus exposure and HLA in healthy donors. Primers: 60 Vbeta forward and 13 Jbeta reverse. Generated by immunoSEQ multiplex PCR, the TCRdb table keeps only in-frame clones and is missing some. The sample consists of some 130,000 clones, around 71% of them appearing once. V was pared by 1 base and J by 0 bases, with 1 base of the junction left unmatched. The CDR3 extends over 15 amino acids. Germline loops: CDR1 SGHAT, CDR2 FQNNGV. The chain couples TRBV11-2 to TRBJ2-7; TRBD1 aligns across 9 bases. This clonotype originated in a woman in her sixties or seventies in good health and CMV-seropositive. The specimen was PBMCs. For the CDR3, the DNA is TGTGCCAGCAGCTTAGGACAGGGGGGCTCCTACGAGCAGTACTTC. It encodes CASSLGQGGSYEQYF.